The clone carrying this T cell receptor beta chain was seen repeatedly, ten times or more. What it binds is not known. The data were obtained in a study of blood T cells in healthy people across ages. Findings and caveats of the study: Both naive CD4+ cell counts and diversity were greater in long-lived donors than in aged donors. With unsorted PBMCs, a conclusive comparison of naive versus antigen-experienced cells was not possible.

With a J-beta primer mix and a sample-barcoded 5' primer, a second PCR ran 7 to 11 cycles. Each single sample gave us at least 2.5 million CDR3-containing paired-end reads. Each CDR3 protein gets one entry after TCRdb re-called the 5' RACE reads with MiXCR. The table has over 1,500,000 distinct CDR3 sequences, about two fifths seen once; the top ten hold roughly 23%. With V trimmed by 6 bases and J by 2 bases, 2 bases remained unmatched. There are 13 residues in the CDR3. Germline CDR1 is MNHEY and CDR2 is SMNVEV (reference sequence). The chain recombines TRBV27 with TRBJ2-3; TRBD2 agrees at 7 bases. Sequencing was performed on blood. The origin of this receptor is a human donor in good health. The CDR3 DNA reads TGTGCCAGCAGCGGGAGGTACACAGATACGCAGTATTTT. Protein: CASSGRYTDTQYF.